One TCR beta chain is described in this entry. Germline V lookup: CDR1 SGHRS, CDR2 YFSETQ. CDR3 length: 13 residues. Trimming removed 4 bases at V and 4 bases at J, with 11 bases between. It was with a sample-barcoded 5' primer and a J-beta primer mix that a second PCR of roughly 7 to 12 cycles was run. MiXCR, run by TCRdb on the 5' RACE reads, gives a single entry per CDR3 protein. The table records about a million distinct CDR3 sequences, less than 45% of them present only once. The sample belongs to a study of blood T cells in healthy people across ages. Sequenced: blood. The V call is TRBV5-1, the J call TRBJ2-5; D perhaps matches TRBD2 (5 bases). The sequence was collected from a man aged 18 to 29 in good health. For the CDR3, the DNA is TGCGCCAGCAGCAACCAAGGAGGAGAGACCCAGTACTTC. Protein product: CASSNQGGETQYF.